The clone carrying this TCR beta chain was seen at least ten times. Its cognate antigen is unknown. These data belong to a study of Graves' ophthalmopathy and Graves' hyperthyroidism. CDR3 regions of TCR beta were amplified from RNA transcripts. Second-round multiplex PCR followed a first-round RT-PCR using HTBI primers. TCRdb reanalysed the multiplex PCR reads using MiXCR and keeps one entry per CDR3 protein. The table lists approximately 640,000 distinct CDR3 sequences, about 41% of them singletons. CAS ≥3, NOSPECS ≥4, moderate-to-severe activity and duration under 3 months marked donors with ophthalmopathy. Pregnant or lactating patients and those with other autoimmune diseases or uncontrolled infections were excluded. Clinical symptoms, serum thyroxine, TRAb, thyroid ultrasound and orbital computed tomography were relied on for diagnosis. Points from the study as a whole: Ophthalmopathy progression was predicted with 70.59% sensitivity and 72% to 80% specificity.

The clonotype was recovered from an adult man with Graves' ophthalmopathy. Sequencing was done on a sample of peripheral blood.

The CDR3 coding sequence is TGCAGCGTTGGGGACAGGCAGAAAGAGACCCAGTACTTC. It encodes CSVGDRQKETQYF. J is TRBJ2-5 and V is TRBV29-1; TRBD1 agrees at 8 bases. Germline V gene sequence: CDR1 SQVTM, CDR2 ANQGSEA. This CDR3 is built from 13 residues. The junction had 4 bases not matched to a gene; V was cut back by 4 bases and J by 3 bases. Together with reference TRBV29-1 and TRBJ2-5, the CDR3 gives the full variable domain: SAVISQKPSRDICQRGTSLTIQCQVDSQVTMMFWYRQQPGQSLTLIATANQGSEATYESGFVIDKFPISRPNLTFSTLTVSNMSPEDSSIYLCSVGDRQKETQYFGPGTRLLVL.